The 19 T cell receptor beta chains reported below all come from one sample, sequenced in a study of Ad26.COV2.S vaccination and SARS-CoV-2 variants. Clones were sequenced by immunoSEQ multiplex PCR, and TCRdb holds only the in-frame ones, with some missing. The table includes approximately 300,000 clones, around 83% detected once. As to treatment: about 20 received Ad26.COV2.S at low or high dose, single or two shots; about 5 received placebo; per-sample allocation not given. On day 63 after the first injection, vaccine and placebo recipients gave samples. The sequenced sample was peripheral blood, obtained in a trial of Ad26.COV2.S vaccine versus placebo. These receptors came from a person between 18 and 65 years old who received the Ad26.COV2.S COVID-19 vaccine or a placebo.

This clone has only a few counts. This chain links TRBV19 with TRBJ1-6; D call uncertain. V shed 1 base and J shed 4 bases, with 5 bases lying between them. The CDR3 extends over 14 amino acids. Per the germline V gene, CDR1 is LNHDA and CDR2 is SQIVND (reference sequence). CDR3 DNA: TGTGCCAGTAGTATAGGGGATTATAATTCACCCCTCCACTTT. It specifies CASSIGDYNSPLHF.

The table lists this clone with a few counts. J is TRBJ2-2 and V is TRBV7-9, with D possibly being TRBD1 or TRBD2 (6 bases each). The CDR3 is 16 amino acids. The V end lost 5 bases, the J end lost 2 bases, and 15 bases lay between the germline ends. Germline CDR1 reads SEHNR; CDR2 reads FQNEAQ (reference sequence). The CDR3 loop is CASSPGRDTNTGELFF. The CDR3 DNA sequence: TGTGCCAGCAGCCCCGGGCGGGACACTAACACCGGGGAGCTGTTTTTT.

J is TRBJ1-1 and V is TRBV6-2 or TRBV6-3; D remains unclear. Between the trimmed V and J ends, which lost 4 bases and 1 base, there was a span of 13 bases. CDR1 and CDR2 (germline): MNHEY, SVGEGT. CDR3 length equals 15 residues. The CDR3 nucleotides read TGTGCCAGCAGTTCGACCCGGGAGGGGAACACTGAAGCTTTCTTT. Its protein is CASSSTREGNTEAFF.

The rearrangement joins TRBV24-1 to TRBJ1-5; a possible D gene is TRBD1 (5 bases). V shed 8 bases and J shed 2 bases, with 18 bases lying between them. The CDR3 is made up of 16 amino acids. CDR1 is KGHDR and CDR2 is SFDVKD in the germline V gene. The CDR3, as DNA: TGTGCCACCACTAGGGGCAGGGCAATGGGCAATCAGCCCCAGCATTTT. Translation gives CATTRGRAMGNQPQHF.

This clone came up a few times. The CDR3 nucleotides read TGTGCCAGCAGCTCACTATCACCGGGACACAAGGAGTATGGCTACACCTTC. Encoded protein: CASSSLSPGHKEYGYTF. The gene calls are TRBV3-1 (or the pseudogene TRBV3-2) and TRBJ1-2, with a tentative D call TRBD1 (6 bases). Germline V gene sequence: CDR1 LGHDT, CDR2 YNNKEL (reference sequence). Trimming pared 5 bases from V and 5 bases from J, leaving 24 bases between. This CDR3 is 17 amino acids long.

In this sample, this clone turned up a few times. V is TRBV18 and J is TRBJ1-1; D is undetermined. The length of the CDR3 is 15 residues. The V end lost 3 bases, the J end lost 3 bases, and 14 bases lay between the germline ends. Germline CDR1 and CDR2: KGHSH and LQKENI. CDR3: CASSPTLGRDTEAFF. CDR3 bases: TGTGCCAGCTCACCCACCCTGGGTAGGGACACTGAAGCTTTCTTT.

The genes are TRBV6-5 and TRBJ2-5; TRBD1 agrees at 9 bases. Germline trimming cut 6 bases from V and 5 bases from J; bases unmatched to any gene: 10. Germline V gives CDR1 MNHEY, CDR2 SVGAGI. This CDR3 is built from 15 residues. CDR3 bases: TGTGCCAGCAGATCTACCGGGACAGGGCGGGAGACCCAGTACTTC. This gives the protein CASRSTGTGRETQYF.

The chain recombines TRBV6-6 with TRBJ1-5; D uncertain. V shed 6 bases and J shed 3 bases, with 15 bases lying between them. CDR1 and CDR2 (germline): MNHNY, SVGAGI (reference sequence). This CDR3 has 15 amino acids. The CDR3 sequence is CASSSRGNPNQPQHF. As DNA, the CDR3 is TGTGCCAGCAGCTCCCGCGGGAATCCCAATCAGCCCCAGCATTTT.

The V call is TRBV5-1, the J call TRBJ1-1; 8 positions agree with TRBD1. The CDR3 sequence is 15 residues long. Germline CDR1 and CDR2: SGHRS and YFSETQ. V gave up 3 bases and J gave up 4 bases; unmatched junction bases: 8. In DNA, the CDR3 is TGCGCCAGCAGCTCCACGACAGGGGAGGGCACTGAAGCTTTCTTT. This codes for CASSSTTGEGTEAFF.

The J gene is TRBJ1-3, the V gene TRBV7-9; no firm D call. Between the trimmed V and J ends, which lost 4 bases and 8 bases, there was a span of 24 bases. The CDR3 has 17 residues. CDR1 SEHNR and CDR2 FQNEAQ come from the germline V gene (reference sequence). The CDR3 here is CASSSDLGRAGWDTIYF. The CDR3 DNA follows: TGTGCCAGCAGCTCCGACTTAGGAAGAGCCGGGTGGGACACCATATATTTT.

This clone occurred a few times. CDR3: CSVPVGQGSGRNYGYTF. CDR3 nucleotide sequence: TGCAGCGTGCCGGTGGGACAGGGGTCGGGTCGAAACTATGGCTACACCTTC. The chain has TRBV29-1 and TRBJ1-2; 10 bases fit TRBD1. The CDR3 is 17 amino acids. With V trimmed by 6 bases and J by 2 bases, 15 bases remained unmatched. Germline V gene lookup returns CDR1 SQVTM and CDR2 ANQGSEA.

The J gene is TRBJ2-2, the V gene TRBV6-5; D perhaps matches TRBD2 (5 bases). The CDR3 spans 14 residues. Trimming shortened V by 6 bases and J by 5 bases, and 13 bases separated the two germline ends. Looked up from germline, CDR1 is MNHEY and CDR2 is SVGAGI. CDR3 loop: CASSKEGVTGELFF. The CDR3 DNA reads TGTGCCAGCAGCAAAGAGGGTGTTACCGGGGAGCTGTTTTTT.

The CDR3 reads CARRADKEEKLFF. The CDR3 DNA sequence: TGTGCCCGGCGTGCGGACAAGGAAGAAAAACTGTTTTTT. This chain joins TRBV10-3 and TRBJ1-4; tentatively, D is TRBD1 (5 bases). This CDR3 region has 13 residues. Germline CDR1 ENHRY, CDR2 SYGVKD. The ends were cut back, 11 bases at V and 8 bases at J, with 18 bases in the middle.

The rearrangement uses TRBV7-2 and TRBJ2-1; unclear D gene. There are 13 residues in the CDR3. The V end was cut by 4 bases, the J end by 1 base, with 5 bases between. Germline CDR1 and CDR2: SGHTA and FQGNSA. The CDR3 sequence is CASSWGSYNEQFF. The CDR3 bases are TGTGCCAGCAGCTGGGGATCCTACAATGAGCAGTTCTTC.

The chain links TRBV7-9 to TRBJ2-2; D not certain. This CDR3 spans 13 amino acids. The germline CDR1 and CDR2 sequences are SEHNR and FQNEAQ (reference sequence). Deletions cut 2 bases from V and 2 bases from J, with 3 bases between. The CDR3 DNA reads as TGTGCCAGCAGCTTACCTAACACCGGGGAGCTGTTTTTT. This encodes CASSLPNTGELFF.

The CDR3 DNA reads as TGTGCCAGCAGCCCCGGACATAATGGCAATCAGCCCCAGCATTTT. As protein: CASSPGHNGNQPQHF. The chain combines TRBV6-5 with TRBJ1-5, with a tentative D call TRBD1 (5 bases). Per the germline V gene, CDR1 is MNHEY and CDR2 is SVGAGI. The V end was cut by 6 bases, the J end by 2 bases, with 14 bases between. CDR3 length: 15 residues.

The rearrangement joins TRBV4-1 to TRBJ2-3; D assignment may be TRBD1 or TRBD2 (5 bases each). Trimming left V 4 bases short and J 2 bases short, with 28 bases between. This CDR3 comprises 20 residues. Germline V lookup: CDR1 MGHRA, CDR2 YSYEKL. The CDR3 coding sequence is TGCGCCAGCAGCCCCATGAGGGGACCCTGGGGACCCGGGGACACAGATACGCAGTATTTT. Protein sequence: CASSPMRGPWGPGDTDTQYF.

The chain combines TRBV19 with TRBJ1-6, with D possibly being TRBD1 (5 bases). The length of the CDR3 is 17 residues. Between the trimmed V and J ends, which lost 9 bases and 0 bases, there was a span of 18 bases. CDR1 and CDR2 (germline): LNHDA, SQIVND (reference sequence). The CDR3 DNA is TGTGCCAGAATCGACAGCATCATGAGCTCCTATAATTCACCCCTCCACTTT. Its protein is CARIDSIMSSYNSPLHF.

This clone has a handful of counts. The chain uses TRBV18 and TRBJ2-7, with D possibly matching TRBD1 (6 bases). This CDR3 has 14 amino acids. Germline V CDR1 and CDR2: KGHSH, LQKENI. Trimming removed 0 bases at V and 4 bases at J, with 10 bases between. The CDR3 reads CASSPPGHQYEQYF. CDR3 nucleotides: TGTGCCAGCTCACCACCGGGACATCAGTACGAGCAGTACTTC.